Below are 29 T cell receptor beta chains sequenced from a single sample in a study of early T cells in non-severe SARS-CoV-2 infection. TCRdb passed the 5' RACE reads through MiXCR, listing each CDR3 protein once. This table holds tens of thousands of distinct CDR3 sequences, under 15% found once. Sample: whole blood. Receptors originate from an adult who was a healthcare worker with PCR-confirmed SARS-CoV-2 infection or an uninfected control (not recorded which).

The rearrangement uses TRBV28 and TRBJ2-7, with D uncertain. CDR3 size: 13 residues. Germline V lookup: CDR1 MDHEN, CDR2 SYDVKM. Trimming took 7 bases from V and 1 from J, leaving 11 bases between them. The CDR3 nucleotides are TGTGCCAGCACCCGGGCCCCTTCCTACGAGCAGTACTTC. Amino acid sequence: CASTRAPSYEQYF.

This clonotype showed up many times. This sequence joins TRBV12-3 or TRBV12-4 and TRBJ2-6; possibly TRBD2 for D (5 bases). V was cut by 6 bases and J by 2 bases, with 14 bases left in between. The CDR3 runs 16 residues. In DNA, the CDR3 is TGTGCCAGCAGGGCAACCGGGGTGGCTGGGGCCAACGTCCTGACTTTC. Protein product: CASRATGVAGANVLTF.

This clonotype showed up many times. The V gene is TRBV10-1, the J gene TRBJ2-1; 9 bases are shared with TRBD2. Germline V gives CDR1 WNHNN, CDR2 SYGVQD (reference sequence). V lost 4 bases and J lost 8; bases outside the gene matches: 3. CDR3 length: 13 residues. CDR3 sequence reads: CASSVLAGDEQFF. The CDR3 bases are TGCGCCAGCAGTGTACTAGCGGGCGATGAGCAGTTCTTC.

This clonotype has at least ten counts. The chain uses TRBV28 and TRBJ1-2, with D possibly TRBD1 on 5 matching bases. This CDR3 is built from 12 residues. Trimming took 2 bases from V and 4 from J, leaving 5 bases between them. Germline V gene lookup returns CDR1 MDHEN and CDR2 SYDVKM. The CDR3 protein is CASSLGGYGYTF. CDR3 DNA: TGTGCCAGCAGTTTAGGGGGCTATGGCTACACCTTC.

This clonotype showed up many times. The rearrangement joins TRBV19 to TRBJ2-5; 10 bases are shared with TRBD1. CDR1 and CDR2 from the germline V gene are LNHDA and SQIVND (reference sequence). The CDR3 is made up of 12 amino acids. Trimming cost V 5 bases and J 10 bases; bases outside gene matches: 4. The CDR3 bases are TGTGCCAGTAGTCCTGGACAGGGGGGCCAGTACTTC. Translating it yields CASSPGQGGQYF.

The table lists this clonotype with many counts. This sequence joins TRBV6-2 or TRBV6-3 and TRBJ1-1; no clear D gene. V lost 5 bases and J lost 1, with 11 bases in between. Germline V gene sequence: CDR1 MNHEY, CDR2 SVGEGT. The CDR3 is made up of 14 amino acids. CDR3 DNA: TGTGCCAGCAGTCGACGGATGAGGAACACTGAAGCTTTCTTT. This gives the protein CASSRRMRNTEAFF.

This clonotype was detected many times. This chain connects TRBV12-3 or TRBV12-4 to TRBJ2-5; 7 bases are a match to TRBD2. The V and J ends lost 0 bases and 5 bases, in that order; junction bases with no gene match: 6. The CDR3 has 15 residues. CDR3 in amino acids: CASSLAPGLMETQYF. CDR3 DNA sequence: TGTGCCAGCAGTTTAGCTCCGGGACTAATGGAGACCCAGTACTTC.

This clonotype was counted between two and nine times. The gene calls are TRBV12-3 or TRBV12-4 and TRBJ2-1; D call uncertain. The V end was cut by 1 base, the J end by 6 bases, with 7 bases between. CDR3 size: 13 residues. CDR3 DNA sequence: TGTGCCAGCAGTTTAGTAGCTCTCAATGAGCAGTTCTTC. Its protein product is CASSLVALNEQFF.

This clonotype was recorded many times. The chain carries TRBV30 and TRBJ1-1, with D perhaps matching TRBD1 (6 bases). Germline V lookup: CDR1 GTSNPN, CDR2 SVGIG (reference sequence). V shed 1 base and J shed 2 bases, with 8 bases lying between them. The CDR3 spans 13 residues. The CDR3, as DNA: TGTGCCTGGAGTGAGACAGGCAACACTGAAGCTTTCTTT. Its translation: CAWSETGNTEAFF.

This clonotype was observed at least ten times. This sequence joins TRBV12-3 or TRBV12-4 and TRBJ1-6; 8 bases map to TRBD1. V dropped 1 base and J dropped 7; count of bases not matched to a gene: 6. The CDR3 has 16 residues. The CDR3: CASSLGAGGFNSPLHF. The DNA of the CDR3 is TGTGCCAGCAGTTTAGGGGCAGGGGGCTTCAATTCACCCCTCCACTTT.

This clonotype was observed at least ten times. This rearrangement joins TRBV20-1 to TRBJ1-3; D unresolved. The CDR3 consists of 13 residues. Trimming left V 3 bases short and J 0 bases short, with 6 bases between. Germline CDR1 is DFQATT and CDR2 is SNEGSKA (reference sequence). DNA of the CDR3: TGCAGTGCTAGGCCGGCCTCTGGAAACACCATATATTTT. Translated: CSARPASGNTIYF.

There are many counts of this clonotype. The J gene is TRBJ1-2, the V gene TRBV30; unclear D gene. Trimming removed 0 bases at V and 8 bases at J, with 13 bases between. Germline CDR1 GTSNPN, CDR2 SVGIG (reference sequence). There are 13 residues in the CDR3. The CDR3 DNA is TGTGCCTGGAGTGTGGACGGAATCGGGGGCTACACCTTC. This sequence encodes CAWSVDGIGGYTF.

This clonotype was found many times. The rearrangement joins TRBV24-1 to TRBJ2-1, with 8 bases that match TRBD1. Germline V gene lookup returns CDR1 KGHDR and CDR2 SFDVKD. The V segment lost 2 bases and the J segment 5 bases; nucleotides outside the gene matches: 4. CDR3 size: 15 residues. In nucleotides, the CDR3 is TGTGCCACCAGTGATTCCCGACAGGGGAACAATGAGCAGTTCTTC. This encodes CATSDSRQGNNEQFF.

In its sample, this clonotype was seen many times. The chain recombines TRBV12-3 or TRBV12-4 with TRBJ1-6; no reliable D call. V was shortened by 4 bases and J by 2 bases, with 6 bases between the two germline ends. The CDR3 spans 14 residues. The CDR3 DNA reads as TGTGCCAGCAGTTGGCAGGCCTATAATTCACCCCTCCACTTT. This sequence encodes CASSWQAYNSPLHF.

At least ten counts were recorded for this clonotype. The chain couples TRBV29-1 to TRBJ2-3; D is ambiguous. The CDR3 runs 12 residues. CDR1 is SQVTM and CDR2 is ANQGSEA in the germline V gene. V lost 4 bases, J lost 3 bases, and 8 bases lay in between. The CDR3 nucleotides are TGCAGCGTTGTAGCTCTGACAGATACGCAGTATTTT. This codes for CSVVALTDTQYF.

This clonotype occurred a few times. This chain links TRBV9 with TRBJ2-4; D could derive from TRBD1 or TRBD2 (5 bases each). V lost 2 bases and J 13 bases, leaving 16 bases between the germline ends. CDR3 size: 13 residues. CDR1 is SGDLS and CDR2 is YYNGEE in the germline V gene. This CDR3 reads CASSVGPSGPQYF. The CDR3 bases are TGTGCCAGCAGCGTCGGTCCATCGGGGCCCCAGTACTTC. Based on the CDR3 plus reference TRBV9 and TRBJ2-4, the full variable domain is DSGVTQTPKHLITATGQRVTLRCSPRSGDLSVYWYQQSLDQGLQFLIQYYNGEERAKGNILERFSAQQFPDLHSELNLSSLELGDSALYFCASSVGPSGPQYFGAGTRLSVL.

This clonotype was counted many times. The V and J genes are TRBV5-6 and TRBJ2-7; D perhaps matches TRBD1 (5 bases). Trimming removed 4 bases at V and 0 bases at J, with 11 bases between. From germline, CDR1 is SGHDT and CDR2 YYEEEE. The length of the CDR3 is 14 residues. The DNA of the CDR3 is TGTGCCAGCAGCGGAGCAGGGATCTCCTACGAGCAGTACTTC. It specifies CASSGAGISYEQYF.

This clonotype was seen repeatedly, ten times or more. The chain employs TRBV2 and TRBJ1-6; no reliable D call. Germline V gene sequence: CDR1 SNHLY, CDR2 FYNNEI. This CDR3 contains 14 residues. With 8 bases removed from V and 7 bases from J, the gap between germline ends came to 15 bases. The CDR3, as DNA: TGTGCCAGCCTATCCGGGCTGGGGAATTCACCCCTCCACTTT. Amino acids: CASLSGLGNSPLHF.

This clonotype was counted at least ten times. The CDR3 DNA is TGTGCCAGCAGCTTTATTAATTCACCCCTCCACTTT. Protein: CASSFINSPLHF. V is TRBV7-9 and J is TRBJ1-6, with unresolved D. Trimming removed 3 bases at V and 6 bases at J, with 3 bases between. Germline values: CDR1 SEHNR, CDR2 FQNEAQ (reference sequence). The CDR3 is made up of 12 amino acids.

This clonotype occurred many times. This chain uses TRBV29-1 with TRBJ2-7, with D perhaps matching TRBD2 (5 bases). V gave up 4 bases and J gave up 2 bases, with 9 bases separating them. The CDR3 extends over 12 amino acids. Germline V gene sequence: CDR1 SQVTM, CDR2 ANQGSEA. The CDR3 DNA reads TGCAGCGTTGCACTAGAACCCTACGAGCAGTACTTC. Translation gives CSVALEPYEQYF.

This clonotype was counted many times. CDR3 region: CASSTFQGQLGQPQHF. The CDR3 nucleotides read TGTGCCAGCAGTACATTTCAGGGACAGTTGGGACAGCCCCAGCATTTT. The chain carries TRBV28 and TRBJ1-5; 7 nucleotides match TRBD1. The CDR3 covers 16 residues. CDR1 is MDHEN, CDR2 SYDVKM, per germline. J lost 7 bases, V lost 5 bases, and 14 bases had no gene match.

The chain carries TRBV6-5 and TRBJ2-1; 13 bases agree with TRBD2. Trimming removed 3 bases from V and 7 bases from J; junction bases left unmatched: 9. Germline V gene data show CDR1 as MNHEY and CDR2 as SVGAGI. This CDR3 is 17 amino acids long. The CDR3 loop reads CASSYISGLAGFNEQFF. For the CDR3, the DNA is TGTGCCAGCAGTTATATCTCGGGACTAGCGGGATTTAATGAGCAGTTCTTC.

In this sample, this clonotype turned up many times. The chain has TRBV7-2 and TRBJ1-1; maybe TRBD1 (6 bases). The CDR3 loop spans 13 amino acids. The ends were cut back, 6 bases at V and 1 base at J, with 9 bases in the middle. The V gene's germline CDR1 is SGHTA and CDR2 FQGNSA. The CDR3 protein is CASRQGQNTEAFF. In DNA, the CDR3 is TGTGCCAGCAGACAGGGACAGAACACTGAAGCTTTCTTT.

The chain has TRBV2 and TRBJ2-4, with TRBD1 matching 8 bases. The CDR3 is made up of 15 amino acids. V trimming: 5 bases; J trimming: 0 bases; junction bases outside the gene matches: 3. The germline CDR1 and CDR2 sequences are SNHLY and FYNNEI. The CDR3 loop reads CASSQGAVAKNIQYF. In nucleotides, the CDR3 is TGTGCCAGCAGTCAGGGGGCCGTAGCCAAAAACATTCAGTACTTC.

This clonotype was picked up many times. This chain uses TRBV7-2 with TRBJ2-3; 10 bases match TRBD2. From germline, CDR1 is SGHTA and CDR2 FQGNSA. This CDR3 comprises 16 residues. V shed 5 bases, J shed 0 bases, and the junction held 5 bases outside the gene matches. This chain's CDR3 is CASSARLAGSTDTQYF. DNA of the CDR3: TGTGCCAGCAGCGCCCGACTAGCGGGTAGCACAGATACGCAGTATTTT.

This clonotype was counted many times. The chain links TRBV28 to TRBJ2-7; D is undetermined. V lost 6 bases and J 3 bases, leaving 15 bases between the germline ends. Germline lookup yields CDR1 MDHEN and CDR2 SYDVKM. The CDR3 extends over 14 amino acids. In nucleotides, the CDR3 is TGTGCCAGCAGCCGGACCAGAACGTACTACGAGCAGTACTTC. It yields the protein CASSRTRTYYEQYF. The whole variable domain, remainder taken from reference TRBV28 and TRBJ2-7, is DVKVTQSSRYLVKRTGEKVFLECVQDMDHENMFWYRQDPGLGLRLIYFSYDVKMKEKGDIPEGYSVSREKKERFSLILESASTNQTSMYLCASSRTRTYYEQYFGPGTRLTVT.

The V and J genes are TRBV27 and TRBJ2-3; TRBD1 is a possible D gene (5 bases). The CDR3 has 15 residues. Deletions cut 1 base from V and 1 base from J, with 9 bases between. The germline gives CDR1 MNHEY, CDR2 SMNVEV (reference sequence). CDR3 loop: CASSLYQGRTDTQYF. CDR3 sequence (DNA): TGTGCCAGCAGTTTATACCAGGGTCGCACAGATACGCAGTATTTT.

At least ten counts were recorded for this clonotype. The chain employs TRBV28 and TRBJ2-3; D not resolved. Germline V gives CDR1 MDHEN, CDR2 SYDVKM. V dropped 7 bases and J dropped 1 base, with 12 bases sitting between them. The CDR3 is 14 residues long. The CDR3 bases are TGTGCCAGCATGGGCGCCCGAGGCACAGATACGCAGTATTTT. It codes for CASMGARGTDTQYF.

This clonotype was found many times. This chain links TRBV29-1 with TRBJ2-7; D is unclear. The CDR3 sequence is 11 residues long. Trimming removed 7 bases from V and 3 bases from J, with 10 bases in between. Per the germline V gene, CDR1 is SQVTM and CDR2 is ANQGSEA. The CDR3 nucleotides read TGCAGCGGATTGGCCGACTACGAGCAGTACTTC. Encoded protein: CSGLADYEQYF.